The 5 T cell receptor beta chains below come from one sample, sequenced in a study of early stage breast cancer tumors. Method: immunoSEQ multiplex PCR; TCRdb's copy keeps in-frame clones and lacks some. The sample lists nearly 70,000 clones, 80% occurring once. Source material: blood. These receptor sequences come from a person in their 40s with breast cancer.

The chain couples TRBV6-1 to TRBJ2-4, with D hard to call. From germline, CDR1 is MNHNS and CDR2 SASEGT. The V gene lost 6 bases and the J gene lost 0 bases, with 9 bases spanning the gap. The CDR3 is made up of 14 amino acids. The chain's CDR3 is CASRETLAKNIQYF. In DNA, the CDR3 is TGTGCCAGCAGGGAAACACTAGCCAAAAACATTCAGTACTTC.

J is TRBJ2-3 and V is TRBV7-3; D might be TRBD2 (5 bases). Germline V CDR1 and CDR2: SGHTA, FQGTGA. This CDR3 is built from 16 residues. The germline V and J ends were trimmed by 5 bases and 0 bases, with 15 bases remaining between them. The CDR3 DNA follows: TGTGCCAGCAGCCCAACTGGAGGTTCTAGCACAGATACGCAGTATTTT. Encoded protein: CASSPTGGSSTDTQYF.

This chain links TRBV7-9 with TRBJ2-3; tentative D call: TRBD2 (8 bases). The CDR3 consists of 18 residues. Germline CDR1 and CDR2: SEHNR and FQNEAQ (reference sequence). Trimming stripped 2 bases from V and 2 bases from J, with 20 bases between. CDR3 region: CASSLKGASGFLTDTQYF. The CDR3 nucleotides are TGTGCCAGCAGCTTAAAGGGGGCTAGCGGGTTCCTCACAGATACGCAGTATTTT.

This sequence joins TRBV15 and TRBJ2-3; no clear D gene. Germline lookup yields CDR1 LNHNV and CDR2 YYDKDF (reference sequence). The V and J ends lost 3 bases and 6 bases respectively, with 10 bases between them. The CDR3 covers 13 residues. The CDR3 sequence is CATSSPPTDTQYF. The CDR3 nucleotides read TGTGCCACCAGCAGTCCCCCCACCGATACGCAGTATTTT.

The genes are TRBV18 and TRBJ1-2; no reliable D call. Per the germline V gene, CDR1 is KGHSH and CDR2 is LQKENI. V was trimmed by 3 bases and J by 5 bases, leaving 13 bases between them. The CDR3 sequence is 14 residues long. The CDR3 protein is CASSPSSSHYGYTF. For the CDR3, the DNA is TGTGCCAGCTCACCCTCAAGCAGCCATTATGGCTACACCTTC.